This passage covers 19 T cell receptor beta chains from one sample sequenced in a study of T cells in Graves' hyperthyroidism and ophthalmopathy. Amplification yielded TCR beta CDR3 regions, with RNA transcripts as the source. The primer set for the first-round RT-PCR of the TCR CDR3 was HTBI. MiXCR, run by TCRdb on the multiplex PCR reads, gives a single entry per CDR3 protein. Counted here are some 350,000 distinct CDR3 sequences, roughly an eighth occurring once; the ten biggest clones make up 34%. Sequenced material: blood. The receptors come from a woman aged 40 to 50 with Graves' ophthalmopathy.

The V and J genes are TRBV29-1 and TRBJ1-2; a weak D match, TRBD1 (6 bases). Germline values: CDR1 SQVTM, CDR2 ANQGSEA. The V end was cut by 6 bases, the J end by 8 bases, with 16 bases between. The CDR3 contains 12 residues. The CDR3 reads CSVNAGGRGYTF. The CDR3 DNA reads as TGCAGCGTCAACGCCGGGGGCCGGGGCTACACCTTC.

The CDR3 reads CASRLSGQGANYGYTF. CDR3 coding DNA: TGTGCCAGCCGATTGTCTGGACAGGGAGCTAACTATGGCTACACCTTC. The V gene is TRBV19, the J gene TRBJ1-2, with TRBD1 identical over 8 bases. The junction had 12 bases not matched to a gene; V was cut back by 9 bases and J by 0 bases. From germline, CDR1 is LNHDA and CDR2 SQIVND (reference sequence). CDR3 size: 16 residues.

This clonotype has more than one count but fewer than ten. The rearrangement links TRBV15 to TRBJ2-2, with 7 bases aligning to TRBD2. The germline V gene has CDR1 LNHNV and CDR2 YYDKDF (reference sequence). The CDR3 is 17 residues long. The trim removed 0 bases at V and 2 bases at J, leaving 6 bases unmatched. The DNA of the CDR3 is TGTGCCACCAGCAGAGATAGACTAGCCCCTAACACCGGGGAGCTGTTTTTT. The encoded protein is CATSRDRLAPNTGELFF.

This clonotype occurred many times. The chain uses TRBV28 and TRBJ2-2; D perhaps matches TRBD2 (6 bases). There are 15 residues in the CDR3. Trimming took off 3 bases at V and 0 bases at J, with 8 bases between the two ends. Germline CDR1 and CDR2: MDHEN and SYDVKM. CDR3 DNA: TGTGCCAGCAGTTTGGCGGGGACGAACACCGGGGAGCTGTTTTTT. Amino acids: CASSLAGTNTGELFF.

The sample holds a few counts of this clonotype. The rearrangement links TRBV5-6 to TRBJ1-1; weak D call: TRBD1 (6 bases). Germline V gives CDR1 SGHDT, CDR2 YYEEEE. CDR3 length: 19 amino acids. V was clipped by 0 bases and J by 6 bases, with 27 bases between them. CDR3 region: CASSLEVTGTYTEGAEAFF. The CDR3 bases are TGTGCCAGCAGCTTGGAAGTGACCGGGACATACACCGAAGGCGCTGAAGCTTTCTTT.

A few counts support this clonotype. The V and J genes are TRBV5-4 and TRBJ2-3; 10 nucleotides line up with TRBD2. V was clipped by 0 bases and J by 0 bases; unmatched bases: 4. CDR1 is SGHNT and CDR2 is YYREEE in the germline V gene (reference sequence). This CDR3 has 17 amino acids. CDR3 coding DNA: TGTGCCAGCAGCTTGGGGACTAGCGGACCTAGCACAGATACGCAGTATTTT. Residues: CASSLGTSGPSTDTQYF.

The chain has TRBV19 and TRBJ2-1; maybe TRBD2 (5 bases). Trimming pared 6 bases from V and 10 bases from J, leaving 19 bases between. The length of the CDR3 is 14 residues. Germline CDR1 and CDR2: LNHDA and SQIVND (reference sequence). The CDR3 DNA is TGTGCCAGTAGCTGGACTTATTTTTCAGGCGAGCAGTTCTTC. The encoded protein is CASSWTYFSGEQFF. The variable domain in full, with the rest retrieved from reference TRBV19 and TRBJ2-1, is DGGITQSPKYLFRKEGQNVTLSCEQNLNHDAMYWYRQDPGQGLRLIYYSQIVNDFQKGDIAEGYSVSREKKESFPLTVTSAQKNPTAFYLCASSWTYFSGEQFFGPGTRLTVL.

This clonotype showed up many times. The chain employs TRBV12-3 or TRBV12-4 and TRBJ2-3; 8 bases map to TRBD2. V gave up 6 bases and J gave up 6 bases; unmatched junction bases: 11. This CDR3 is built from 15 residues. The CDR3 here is CASSSVAGRDDTQYF. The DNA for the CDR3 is TGTGCCAGCAGCTCAGTAGCGGGGAGGGATGATACGCAGTATTTT.

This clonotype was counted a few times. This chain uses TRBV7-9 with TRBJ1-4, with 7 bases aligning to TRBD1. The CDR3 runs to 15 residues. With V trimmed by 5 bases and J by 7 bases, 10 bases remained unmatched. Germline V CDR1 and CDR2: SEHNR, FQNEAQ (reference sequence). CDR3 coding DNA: TGTGCCAGCAGCCGACGACAGGGACGAGTTGAAAAACTGTTTTTT. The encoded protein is CASSRRQGRVEKLFF. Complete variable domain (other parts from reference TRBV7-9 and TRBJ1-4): DTGVSQNPRHKITKRGQNVTFRCDPISEHNRLYWYRQTLGQGPEFLTYFQNEAQLEKSRLLSDRFSAERPKGSFSTLEIQRTEQGDSAMYLCASSRRQGRVEKLFFGSGTQLSVL.

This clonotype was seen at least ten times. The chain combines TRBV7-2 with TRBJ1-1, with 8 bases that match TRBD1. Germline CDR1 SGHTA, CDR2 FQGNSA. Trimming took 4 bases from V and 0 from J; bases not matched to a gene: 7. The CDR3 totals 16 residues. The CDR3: CASSSDRASMNTEAFF. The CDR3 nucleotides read TGTGCCAGCAGCTCGGACAGGGCTTCCATGAACACTGAAGCTTTCTTT.

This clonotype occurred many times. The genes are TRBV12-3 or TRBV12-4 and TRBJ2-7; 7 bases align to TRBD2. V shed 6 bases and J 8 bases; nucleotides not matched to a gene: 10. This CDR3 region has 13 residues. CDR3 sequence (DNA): TGTGCCAGCAGCCTCCGGGGGGTTGGTAAGCAGTACTTC. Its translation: CASSLRGVGKQYF.

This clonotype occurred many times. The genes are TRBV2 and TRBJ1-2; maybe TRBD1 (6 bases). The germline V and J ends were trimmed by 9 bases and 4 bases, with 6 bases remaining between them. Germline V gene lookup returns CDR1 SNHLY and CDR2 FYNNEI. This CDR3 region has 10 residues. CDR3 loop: CARQGYGYTF. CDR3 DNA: TGTGCCAGACAGGGCTATGGCTACACCTTC.

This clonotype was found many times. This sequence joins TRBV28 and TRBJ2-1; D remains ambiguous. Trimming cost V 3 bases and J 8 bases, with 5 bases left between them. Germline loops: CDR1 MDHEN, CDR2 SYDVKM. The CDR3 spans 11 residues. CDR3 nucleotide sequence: TGTGCCAGCAGTTTTCTCTATGAGCAGTTCTTC. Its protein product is CASSFLYEQFF. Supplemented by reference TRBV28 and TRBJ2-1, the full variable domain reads DVKVTQSSRYLVKRTGEKVFLECVQDMDHENMFWYRQDPGLGLRLIYFSYDVKMKEKGDIPEGYSVSREKKERFSLILESASTNQTSMYLCASSFLYEQFFGPGTRLTVL.

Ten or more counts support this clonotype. CDR3 loop: CASSVDSYNEQFF. CDR3 coding DNA: TGCGCCAGCAGTGTGGACAGCTACAATGAGCAGTTCTTC. The V call is TRBV10-1, the J call TRBJ2-1; a possible D gene is TRBD1 (6 bases). V was trimmed by 4 bases and J by 3 bases, leaving 7 bases between them. The CDR3 has 13 amino acids. CDR1 is WNHNN, CDR2 SYGVQD, per germline (reference sequence).

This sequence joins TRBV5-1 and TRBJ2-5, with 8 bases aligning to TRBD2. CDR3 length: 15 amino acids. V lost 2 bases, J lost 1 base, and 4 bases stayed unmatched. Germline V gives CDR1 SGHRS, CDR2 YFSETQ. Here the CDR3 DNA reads TGCGCCAGCAGCTTACGGGGGGGTTCCCAAGAGACCCAGTACTTC. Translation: CASSLRGGSQETQYF.

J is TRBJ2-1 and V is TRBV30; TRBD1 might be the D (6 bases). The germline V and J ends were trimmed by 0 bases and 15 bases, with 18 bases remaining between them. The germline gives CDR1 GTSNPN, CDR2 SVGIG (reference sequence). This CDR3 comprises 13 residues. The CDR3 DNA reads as TGTGCCTGGAGTGTAAGAAGGACAGACGAATTGTTCTTC. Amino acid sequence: CAWSVRRTDELFF.

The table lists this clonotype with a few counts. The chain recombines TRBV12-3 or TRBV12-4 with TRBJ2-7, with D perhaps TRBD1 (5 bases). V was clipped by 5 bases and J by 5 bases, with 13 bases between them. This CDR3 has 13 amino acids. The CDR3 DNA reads TGTGCCAGCAGTCAGGCAGGGCTCGACGAGCAGTACTTC. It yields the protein CASSQAGLDEQYF.

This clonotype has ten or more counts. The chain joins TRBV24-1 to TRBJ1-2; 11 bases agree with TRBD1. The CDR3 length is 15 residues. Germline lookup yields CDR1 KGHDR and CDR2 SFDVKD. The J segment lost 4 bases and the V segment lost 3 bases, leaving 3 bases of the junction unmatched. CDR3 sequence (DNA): TGTGCCACCAGTGATCCAGGACAGGGGGCCTATGGCTACACCTTC. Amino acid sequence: CATSDPGQGAYGYTF.

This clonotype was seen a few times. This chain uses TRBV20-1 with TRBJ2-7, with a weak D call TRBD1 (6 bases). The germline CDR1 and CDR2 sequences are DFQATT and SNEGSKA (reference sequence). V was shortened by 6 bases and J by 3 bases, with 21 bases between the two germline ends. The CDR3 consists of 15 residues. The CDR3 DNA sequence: TGCAGTGCCCGCCCGCCAGGGGACGCAAACTACGAGCAGTACTTC. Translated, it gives CSARPPGDANYEQYF.